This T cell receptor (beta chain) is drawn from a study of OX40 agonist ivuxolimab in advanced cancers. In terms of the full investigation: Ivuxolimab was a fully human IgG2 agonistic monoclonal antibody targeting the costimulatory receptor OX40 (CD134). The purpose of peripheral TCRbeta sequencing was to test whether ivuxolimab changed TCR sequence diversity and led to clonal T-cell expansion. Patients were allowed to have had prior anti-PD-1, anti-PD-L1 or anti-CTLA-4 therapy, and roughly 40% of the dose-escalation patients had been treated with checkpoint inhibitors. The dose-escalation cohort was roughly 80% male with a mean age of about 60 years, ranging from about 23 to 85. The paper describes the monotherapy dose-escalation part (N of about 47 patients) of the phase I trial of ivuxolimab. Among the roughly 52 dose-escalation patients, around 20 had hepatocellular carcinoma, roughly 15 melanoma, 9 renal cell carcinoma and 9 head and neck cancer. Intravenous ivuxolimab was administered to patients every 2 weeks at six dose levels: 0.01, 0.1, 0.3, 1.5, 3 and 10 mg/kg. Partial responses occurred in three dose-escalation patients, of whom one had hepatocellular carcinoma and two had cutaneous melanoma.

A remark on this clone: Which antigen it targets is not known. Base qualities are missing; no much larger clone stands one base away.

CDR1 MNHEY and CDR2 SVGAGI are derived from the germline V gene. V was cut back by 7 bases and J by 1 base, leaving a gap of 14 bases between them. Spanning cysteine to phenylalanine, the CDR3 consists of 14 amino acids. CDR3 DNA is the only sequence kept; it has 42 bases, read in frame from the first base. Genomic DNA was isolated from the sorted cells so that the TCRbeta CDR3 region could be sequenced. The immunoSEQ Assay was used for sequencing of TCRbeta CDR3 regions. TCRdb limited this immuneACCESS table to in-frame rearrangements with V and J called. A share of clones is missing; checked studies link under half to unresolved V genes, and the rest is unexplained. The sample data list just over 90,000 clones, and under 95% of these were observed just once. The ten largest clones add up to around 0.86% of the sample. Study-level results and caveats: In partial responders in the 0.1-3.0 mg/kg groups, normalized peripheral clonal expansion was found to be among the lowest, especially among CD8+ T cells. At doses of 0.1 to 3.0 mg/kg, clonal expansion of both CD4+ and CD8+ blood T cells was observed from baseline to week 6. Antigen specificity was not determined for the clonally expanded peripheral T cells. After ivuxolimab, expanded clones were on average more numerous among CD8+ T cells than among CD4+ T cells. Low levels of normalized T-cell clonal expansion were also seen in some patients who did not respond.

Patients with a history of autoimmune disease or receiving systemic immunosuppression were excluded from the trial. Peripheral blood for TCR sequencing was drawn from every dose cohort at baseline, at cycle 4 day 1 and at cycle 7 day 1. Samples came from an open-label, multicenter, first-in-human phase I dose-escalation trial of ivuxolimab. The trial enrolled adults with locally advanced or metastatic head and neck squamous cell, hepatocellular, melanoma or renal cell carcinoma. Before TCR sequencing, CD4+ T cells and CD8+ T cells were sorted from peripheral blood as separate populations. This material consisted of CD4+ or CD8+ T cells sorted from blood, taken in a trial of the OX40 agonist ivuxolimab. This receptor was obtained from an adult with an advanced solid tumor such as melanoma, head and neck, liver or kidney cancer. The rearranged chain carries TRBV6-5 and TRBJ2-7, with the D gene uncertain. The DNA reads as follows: TGTGCCAGCAAGTTATCACTGCTATCCTACGAGCAGTACTTC. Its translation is CASKLSLLSYEQYF.